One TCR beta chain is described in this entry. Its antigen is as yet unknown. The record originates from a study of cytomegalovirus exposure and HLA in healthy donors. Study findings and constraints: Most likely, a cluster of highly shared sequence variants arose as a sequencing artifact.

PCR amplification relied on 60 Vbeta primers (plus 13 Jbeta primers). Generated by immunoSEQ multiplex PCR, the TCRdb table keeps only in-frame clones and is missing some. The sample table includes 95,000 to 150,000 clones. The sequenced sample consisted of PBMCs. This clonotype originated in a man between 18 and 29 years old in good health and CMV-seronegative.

The CDR3 sequence: CATPPQGGYGYTF. CDR3 sequence (DNA): TGTGCCACCCCACCTCAAGGGGGCTATGGCTACACCTTC. The chain employs TRBV6-1 and TRBJ1-2; tentative D call: TRBD1 (6 bases). There are 13 residues in the CDR3. Looked up from germline, CDR1 is MNHNS and CDR2 is SASEGT. Trimming removed 10 bases from V and 4 bases from J, with 16 bases in between.